This is a list of T cell receptor beta chains from one sample in a study of PD-1 blockade in mismatch repair-deficient tumors. Some clones are missing from TCRdb's copy, which holds only in-frame ones; the method was immunoSEQ multiplex PCR. The sample consists of some 110,000 clones, about 74% of them appearing once. Sample: peripheral blood, taken approximately 64 weeks after starting pembrolizumab. These receptor sequences come from an adult with mismatch repair-deficient cancer. Each CDR3 is given with its conserved first and last residue. The D gene is left open where the match is weak. A row's size may be missing; if present it is once, few, many or a size class.

clone_size d_call cdr3_length j_call v_call cdr3_aa cdr3_nt
. . 11 TRBJ2-7 TRBV30 CAWSRNYEQYF TGTGCCTGGAGTCGAAACTACGAGCAGTACTTC
. TRBD1 14 TRBJ2-7 TRBV5-1 CASRSDRGSYEQYF TGCGCCAGCAGATCGGACAGGGGCTCCTACGAGCAGTACTTC
. TRBD2 15 TRBJ2-7 TRBV7-2 CASSLVVGGSYEQYF TGTGCCAGCAGCTTAGTAGTGGGAGGGTCCTACGAGCAGTACTTC
. . 13 TRBJ2-1 TRBV7-7 CASSLGSYNEQFF TGTGCTAGCAGCTTAGGTTCCTACAATGAGCAGTTCTTC
. . 13 TRBJ2-1 TRBV7-3 CASSFSSYNEQFF TGTGCCAGCAGCTTTAGCTCCTACAATGAGCAGTTCTTC
. . 15 TRBJ1-5 TRBV6-1 CASSEGAVSNQPQHF TGTGCCAGCAGTGAAGGTGCAGTTAGCAATCAGCCCCAGCATTTT
. . 16 TRBJ2-1 TRBV19 CASSMGDMFNYNEQFF TGTGCCAGTAGTATGGGCGACATGTTCAACTACAATGAGCAGTTCTTC
once . 13 TRBJ2-2 TRBV10-3 CAISEGDPGELFF TGTGCCATCAGTGAGGGGGATCCCGGGGAGCTGTTTTTT
. . 13 TRBJ1-1 TRBV2 CASRIDMNTEAFF TGTGCCAGCAGAATAGATATGAACACTGAAGCTTTCTTT
. TRBD1 16 TRBJ1-2 TRBV30 CAWSPFTGGASRGYTF TGTGCCTGGAGTCCGTTCACAGGGGGCGCGTCGAGGGGCTACACCTTC
. TRBD1 11 TRBJ1-2 TRBV6-1 CASSPTGGNTF TGTGCCAGCAGTCCGACAGGGGGGAACACCTTC
. TRBD1 13 TRBJ2-2 TRBV29-1 CSVRQGAGGELFF TGCAGCGTTCGACAGGGGGCGGGCGGGGAGCTGTTTTTT
. . 15 TRBJ1-2 TRBV13 CASSLGVRAGFGYTF TGTGCCAGCAGCTTAGGGGTCAGGGCAGGTTTCGGCTACACCTTC
once TRBD1 15 TRBJ2-2 TRBV28 CASSTRQGVTGELFF TGTGCCAGCAGCACACGACAGGGGGTTACCGGGGAGCTGTTTTTT
. . 15 TRBJ2-2 TRBV7-3 CASSSGTSVTGELFF TGTGCCAGCAGCTCTGGGACAAGTGTCACCGGGGAGCTGTTTTTT
. . 12 TRBJ2-7 TRBV7-9 CASRMGDYEQYF TGTGCCAGCAGGATGGGGGACTACGAGCAGTACTTC
. . 15 TRBJ2-5 TRBV6-1 CASSESRGKQETQYF TGTGCCAGCAGTGAATCGCGGGGCAAACAAGAGACCCAGTACTTC
. TRBD2 17 TRBJ2-1 TRBV19 CASSSGTSGKSYNEQFF TGTGCCAGTAGCTCCGGGACTAGCGGGAAATCCTACAATGAGCAGTTCTTC
. TRBD1 15 TRBJ2-7 TRBV7-2 CASSSDRAVSYEQYF TGTGCCAGCAGCTCGGACAGGGCCGTCTCCTACGAGCAGTACTTC
. . 14 TRBJ1-2 TRBV28 CASSSPPGNYGYTF TGTGCCAGCAGTAGTCCCCCAGGGAACTATGGCTACACCTTC
. . 13 TRBJ1-1 TRBV7-3 CASSSQRNTEAFF TGTGCCAGCAGCTCACAGAGGAACACTGAAGCTTTCTTT
. . 15 TRBJ1-3 TRBV6-5 CASKRDPHAGNTIYF TGTGCCAGCAAAAGAGACCCCCACGCTGGGAACACCATATATTTT
. . 12 TRBJ2-7 TRBV6-6 CASSDTTYEQYF TGTGCCAGCAGCGATACTACCTACGAGCAGTACTTC
. TRBD2 16 TRBJ2-1 TRBV7-9 CASSLAYLAGYNEQFF TGTGCCAGCAGCTTAGCGTACCTAGCGGGGTACAATGAGCAGTTCTTC
. . 20 TRBJ1-2 TRBV27 CASSSRGQWGSAAAGYGYTF TGTGCCAGCAGTTCCCGGGGACAATGGGGTTCGGCCGCCGCGGGGTATGGCTACACCTTC
. TRBD1 13 TRBJ1-1 TRBV6-6 CASSTQGDTEAFF TGTGCCAGCAGTACTCAGGGGGACACTGAAGCTTTCTTT
once . 16 TRBJ1-2 TRBV7-9 CASSLEGPRTDYGYTF TGTGCCAGCAGCTTAGAGGGACCGCGCACCGACTATGGCTACACCTTC
. . 13 TRBJ2-2 TRBV28 CASRQIGTGELFF TGTGCCAGCAGGCAGATCGGCACCGGGGAGCTGTTTTTT
. TRBD1 15 TRBJ1-2 TRBV7-9 CASSPGTGVHYGYTF TGTGCCAGCAGCCCCGGGACAGGGGTTCACTATGGCTACACCTTC
. . 13 TRBJ2-1 TRBV6-5 CASSYSPWNEQFF TGTGCCAGCAGTTACTCTCCGTGGAATGAGCAGTTCTTC
few TRBD2 14 TRBJ2-7 TRBV6-6 CASSSAGLEYEQYF TGTGCCAGCAGTTCCGCGGGACTAGAGTACGAGCAGTACTTC
. . 16 TRBJ2-5 TRBV9 CASSVEARAVQETQYF TGTGCCAGCAGCGTAGAGGCCAGGGCAGTACAAGAGACCCAGTACTTC
. TRBD1 13 TRBJ1-2 TRBV7-2 CASSLAGTGGGTF TGTGCCAGCAGCTTAGCGGGGACAGGGGGCGGAACCTTC
. . 17 TRBJ2-7 TRBV10-3 CAISEALAGPRAYEQYF TGTGCCATCAGCGAGGCCCTCGCGGGGCCGCGGGCCTACGAGCAGTACTTC
. . 12 TRBJ1-2 TRBV6-5 CASSSQDYGYTF TGTGCCAGCAGTTCTCAAGACTATGGCTACACCTTC
. TRBD1 14 TRBJ1-2 TRBV18 CASSLQGDNYGYTF TGTGCCAGCTCTCTCCAGGGGGATAACTATGGCTACACCTTC
once TRBD2 16 TRBJ2-3 TRBV5-4 CASSLWSGSWTDTQYF TGTGCCAGCAGCTTGTGGAGCGGGAGCTGGACAGATACGCAGTATTTT
once . 12 TRBJ1-3 TRBV5-1 CASQGEGNTIYF TGCGCCAGCCAAGGGGAGGGAAACACCATATATTTT
. . 15 TRBJ1-4 TRBV13 CASSLYQGPNEKLFF TGTGCCAGCAGCTTATATCAAGGGCCTAATGAAAAACTGTTTTTT
. . 13 TRBJ2-7 TRBV10-3 CAISEWQSYEQYF TGTGCCATCAGTGAATGGCAATCCTACGAGCAGTACTTC
. TRBD2 16 TRBJ2-1 TRBV7-2 CASSLVPRDYYNEQFF TGTGCCAGCAGCTTAGTGCCCCGGGACTACTACAATGAGCAGTTCTTC